This TCR beta chain emerged from a study of OX40 agonist ivuxolimab in advanced cancers. TCRdb's copy holds only in-frame clones and misses some; the assay was immunoSEQ multiplex PCR. The table shows roughly 80,000 clones, with around four fifths occurring only once. Patients who had autoimmune disease history or got systemic immunosuppression were left out. Remarks on this clone: What it binds is not known.

The V gene's germline CDR1 is SGHTA and CDR2 FQGNSA. Losses at the gene ends were 3 bases for V and 1 base for J; bases not matched to a gene: 5. The CDR3 has 16 residues. The study's findings and limits: Doses of 0.1 to 3.0 mg/kg were accompanied by clonal expansion of CD4+ and CD8+ blood T cells by week 6.

Sequenced material: CD4+ or CD8+ T cells sorted from blood, taken in a trial of the OX40 agonist ivuxolimab. The origin of this receptor is an adult with an advanced solid tumor such as melanoma, head and neck, liver or kidney cancer. The gene calls are TRBV7-2 and TRBJ2-3; TRBD2 agrees at 9 bases. For the CDR3, the DNA is TGTGCCAGCAGCTTCCGGCGGGGGGGCGGCACAGATACGCAGTATTTT. Residues: CASSFRRGGGTDTQYF.